Sequencing of this TCR beta chain was carried out in a study of T cell responses to AZD1222 COVID-19 vaccine (dated by TCRdb to about 2021). As for the study more broadly: Because spike-specific TCR depth and breadth did not differ between the two schedules, AZD1222 recipients who got a second dose at roughly 4 weeks were pooled with those who got a second dose at roughly 12 weeks. Enrollment into the trials was organized by age into subgroups of 18-55, 56-69 and 70-plus years, and those subgroups contained about 150, 27 and 61 TCR-sequenced participants, respectively. TCR sequencing covered roughly 230 trial participants: 200 to 220 given two doses of AZD1222 and some 25 given two doses of MenACWY control vaccine. Overall study results and their limits: Conclusions about previously exposed vaccinees were limited because only 6 or 7 AZD1222 recipients were SARS-CoV-2 seropositive at baseline. The 56-69-year group was small, and its depth increase did not reach significance, likely because of low power. Participants were mostly white British and included more females than males, and it was suggested by the authors that clonal diversity may have been underestimated. Nearly half of unique spike-specific TCRs reportedly recognized epitopes outside regions mutated in the B.1.351 and B.1.1.7 variants. After two AZD1222 doses, spike-specific TCR breadth and depth were significantly higher than at day 0 and than in MenACWY recipients. Vaccine-associated CD4 TCRs spanned the whole spike protein, with dominant responses in regions 160-218 and 743-854. Because no samples from the day 14 peak response were available, repertoires could be characterized only after the peak T cell response.

A word on this clone: The clone's antigen remains unknown. No base-level quality is on record; no much larger clone is a single base apart.

CDR1 and CDR2 (LNHDA, SQIVND) derive from the germline V gene (reference sequence). V sheds 1 base and J sheds 6 bases, leaving 13 bases between their ends. The CDR3 numbers 15 residues from cysteine through phenylalanine. CDR3 DNA only is kept here, 45 bases in frame from base 1. The CDR3 regions of human TCRbeta chains were analyzed by immunosequencing. The original methods were these. Repertoire TCRs were checked for matches against a reference library of SARS-CoV-2-specific TCRs that had been generated using the MIRA antigen-specificity platform. Breadth meant the fraction of unique TCRs that were SARS-CoV-2-associated, whereas depth meant the fraction of total T cells that were SARS-CoV-2-associated. Each spike-specific TCR was assigned to its reactive spike region and to a CD4 or CD8 class using the MIRA data. Log10-transformed breadth and depth values were compared by one-way ANOVA with Sidak's multiple comparisons tests. TCRdb retrieved this table from immuneACCESS and kept in-frame rearrangements only. Not all clones are present; in checked studies, unresolved V genes account for under half, and no reason is known for the remainder. The V and J calls and clone size were taken over from that table, and D and trimming were inferred from the DNA. In all, the sample holds around 140,000 clones, and 89% of those were seen once. About 6% of the sample rests with the top ten.

The sample's time point label, in plain terms: baseline before first vaccination. Vaccinee samples were obtained from the UK trials COV001 and COV002, which included a single-blind randomized controlled phase 2/3 trial of AZD1222 (ChAdOx1 nCoV-19) in healthy adults. Trial participant PBMC samples were collected at day 0 and day 28 after the second dose for TCRbeta chain sequencing. The specimen comprised peripheral blood, sampled on day 0 of AZD1222 vaccination. The sequence links TRBV19 to TRBJ1-5; the D gene lacks a confident call. This TCR derives from an adult in good health. The CDR3 corresponds to CASSIVRTSLQPQHF. The sequenced DNA is TGTGCCAGTAGTATAGTCAGGACGAGTCTTCAGCCCCAGCATTTT.